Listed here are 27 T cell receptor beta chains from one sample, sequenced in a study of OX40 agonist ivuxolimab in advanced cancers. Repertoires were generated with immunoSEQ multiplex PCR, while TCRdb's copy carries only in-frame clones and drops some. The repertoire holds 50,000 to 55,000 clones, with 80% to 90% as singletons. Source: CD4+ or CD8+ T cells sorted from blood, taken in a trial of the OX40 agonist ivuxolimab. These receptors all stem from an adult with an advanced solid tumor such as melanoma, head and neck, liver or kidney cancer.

The CDR3 loop reads CASSPSGFNEQYF. The CDR3 nucleotides read TGTGCCAGCAGCCCATCGGGGTTCAACGAGCAGTACTTC. This rearrangement joins TRBV7-9 to TRBJ2-7; D may be TRBD2 (5 bases). Germline CDR1 SEHNR, CDR2 FQNEAQ (reference sequence). V was cut by 5 bases and J by 5 bases, with 13 bases left in between. The CDR3 extends over 13 amino acids.

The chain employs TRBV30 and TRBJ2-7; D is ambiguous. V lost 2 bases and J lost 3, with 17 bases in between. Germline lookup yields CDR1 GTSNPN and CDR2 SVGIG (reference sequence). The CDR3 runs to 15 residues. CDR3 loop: CAWSKKLGIDYEQYF. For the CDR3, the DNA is TGTGCCTGGAGTAAAAAGCTGGGTATAGACTACGAGCAGTACTTC.

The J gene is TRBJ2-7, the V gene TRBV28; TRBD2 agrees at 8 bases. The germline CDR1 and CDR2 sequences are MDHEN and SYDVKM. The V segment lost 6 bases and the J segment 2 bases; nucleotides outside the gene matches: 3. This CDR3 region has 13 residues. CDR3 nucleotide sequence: TGTGCCAGCAGCCGTAGCGGGGCCTACGAGCAGTACTTC. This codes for CASSRSGAYEQYF.

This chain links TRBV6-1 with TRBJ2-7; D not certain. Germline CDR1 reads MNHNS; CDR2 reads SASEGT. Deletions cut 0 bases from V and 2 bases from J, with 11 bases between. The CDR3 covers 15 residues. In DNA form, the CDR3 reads TGTGCCAGCAGTGAAGCGGGTCGATTCCCCTACGAGCAGTACTTC. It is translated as CASSEAGRFPYEQYF.

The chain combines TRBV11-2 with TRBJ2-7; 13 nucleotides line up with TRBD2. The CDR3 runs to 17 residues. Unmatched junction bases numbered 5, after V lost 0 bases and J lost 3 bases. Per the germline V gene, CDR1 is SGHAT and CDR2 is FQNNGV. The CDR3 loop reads CASSLDGTSGALYEQYF. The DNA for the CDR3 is TGTGCCAGCAGCTTAGATGGGACTAGCGGGGCACTCTACGAGCAGTACTTC. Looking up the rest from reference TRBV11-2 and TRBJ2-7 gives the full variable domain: EAGVAQSPRYKIIEKRQSVAFWCNPISGHATLYWYQQILGQGPKLLIQFQNNGVVDDSQLPKDRFSAERLKGVDSTLKIQPAKLEDSAVYLCASSLDGTSGALYEQYFGPGTRLTVT.

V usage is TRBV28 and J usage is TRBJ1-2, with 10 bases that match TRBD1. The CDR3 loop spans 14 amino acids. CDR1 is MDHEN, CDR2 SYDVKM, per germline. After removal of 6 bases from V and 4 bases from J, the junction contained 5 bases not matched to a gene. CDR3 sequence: CASRAGTGVYGYTF. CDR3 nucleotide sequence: TGTGCCAGCAGGGCCGGGACAGGGGTCTATGGCTACACCTTC.

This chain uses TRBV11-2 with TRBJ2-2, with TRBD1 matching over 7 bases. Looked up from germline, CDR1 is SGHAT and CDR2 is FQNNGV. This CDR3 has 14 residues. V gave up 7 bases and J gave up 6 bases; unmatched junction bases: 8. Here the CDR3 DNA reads TGTGCCAGCACCTTGGGACAGTCCGCCGGGGAGCTGTTTTTT. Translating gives CASTLGQSAGELFF.

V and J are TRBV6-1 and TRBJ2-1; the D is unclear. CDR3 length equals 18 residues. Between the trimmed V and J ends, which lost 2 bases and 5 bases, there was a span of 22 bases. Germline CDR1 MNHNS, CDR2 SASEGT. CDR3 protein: CASSERSRSSSVDNEQFF. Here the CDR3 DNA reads TGTGCCAGCAGTGAAAGATCTCGTAGCAGTTCGGTTGACAATGAGCAGTTCTTC.

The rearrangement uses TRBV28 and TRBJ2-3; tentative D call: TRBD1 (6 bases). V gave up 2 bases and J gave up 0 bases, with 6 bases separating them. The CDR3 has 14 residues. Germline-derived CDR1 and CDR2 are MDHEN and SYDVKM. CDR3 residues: CASSLGGSTDTQYF. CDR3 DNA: TGTGCCAGCAGTTTAGGGGGCAGCACAGATACGCAGTATTTT.

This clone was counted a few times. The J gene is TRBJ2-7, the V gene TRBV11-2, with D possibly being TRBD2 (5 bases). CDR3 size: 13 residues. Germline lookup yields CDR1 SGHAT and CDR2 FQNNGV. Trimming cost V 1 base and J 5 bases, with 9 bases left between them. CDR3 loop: CASSLVAGHEQYF. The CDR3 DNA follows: TGTGCCAGCAGCTTAGTGGCGGGTCACGAGCAGTACTTC.

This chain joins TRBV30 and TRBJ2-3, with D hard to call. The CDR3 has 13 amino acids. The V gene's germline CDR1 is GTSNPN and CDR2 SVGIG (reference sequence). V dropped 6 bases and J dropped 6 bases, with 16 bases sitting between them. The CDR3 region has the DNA TGTGCCTGTTATCTAGGACCGTCGGATACGCAGTATTTT. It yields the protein CACYLGPSDTQYF.

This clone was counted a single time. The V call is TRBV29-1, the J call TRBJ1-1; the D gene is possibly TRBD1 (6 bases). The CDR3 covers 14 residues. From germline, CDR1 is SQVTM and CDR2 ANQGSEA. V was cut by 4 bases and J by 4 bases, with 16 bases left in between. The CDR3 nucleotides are TGCAGCGTTGCGGAGGGGGGCCTAGGCACTGAAGCTTTCTTT. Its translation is CSVAEGGLGTEAFF.

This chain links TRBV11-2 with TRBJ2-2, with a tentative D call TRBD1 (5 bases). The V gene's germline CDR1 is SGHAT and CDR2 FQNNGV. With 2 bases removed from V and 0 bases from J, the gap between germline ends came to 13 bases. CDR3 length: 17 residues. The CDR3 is CASSLPDDSSNTGELFF. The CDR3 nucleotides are TGTGCCAGCAGCTTACCCGATGACAGCTCGAACACCGGGGAGCTGTTTTTT.

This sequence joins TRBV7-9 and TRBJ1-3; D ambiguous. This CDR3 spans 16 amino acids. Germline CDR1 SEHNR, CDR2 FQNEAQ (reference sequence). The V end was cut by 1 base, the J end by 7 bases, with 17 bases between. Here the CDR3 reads CASSLGQVSLGNTIYF. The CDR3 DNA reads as TGTGCCAGCAGCTTAGGCCAGGTCTCCTTGGGGAACACCATATATTTT.

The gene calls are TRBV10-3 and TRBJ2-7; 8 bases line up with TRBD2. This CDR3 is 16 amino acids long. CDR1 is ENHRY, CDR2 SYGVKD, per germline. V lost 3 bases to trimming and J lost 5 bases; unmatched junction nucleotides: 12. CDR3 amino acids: CAISEGGAGVWNEQYF. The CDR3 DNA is TGTGCCATCAGTGAAGGAGGAGCGGGAGTTTGGAACGAGCAGTACTTC.

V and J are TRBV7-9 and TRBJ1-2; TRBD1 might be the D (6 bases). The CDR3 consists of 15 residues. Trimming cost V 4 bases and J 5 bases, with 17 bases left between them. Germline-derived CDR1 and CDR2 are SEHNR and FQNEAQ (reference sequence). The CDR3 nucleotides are TGTGCCAGCAGCTCAAAAGGACAGCCCACATATGGCTACACCTTC. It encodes CASSSKGQPTYGYTF.

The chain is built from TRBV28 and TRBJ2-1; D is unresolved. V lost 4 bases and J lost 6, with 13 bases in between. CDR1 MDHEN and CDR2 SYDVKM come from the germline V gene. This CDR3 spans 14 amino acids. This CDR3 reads CASSYIGASNEQFF. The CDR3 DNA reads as TGTGCCAGCAGTTATATTGGAGCATCCAATGAGCAGTTCTTC.

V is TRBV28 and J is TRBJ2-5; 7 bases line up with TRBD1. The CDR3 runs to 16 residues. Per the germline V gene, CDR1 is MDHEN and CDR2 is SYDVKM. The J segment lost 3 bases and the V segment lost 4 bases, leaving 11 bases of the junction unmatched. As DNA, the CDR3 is TGTGCCAGCAGTTCCACGTCCGGGACAGAAAAAGAGACCCAGTACTTC. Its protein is CASSSTSGTEKETQYF. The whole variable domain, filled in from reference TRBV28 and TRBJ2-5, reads DVKVTQSSRYLVKRTGEKVFLECVQDMDHENMFWYRQDPGLGLRLIYFSYDVKMKEKGDIPEGYSVSREKKERFSLILESASTNQTSMYLCASSSTSGTEKETQYFGPGTRLLVL.

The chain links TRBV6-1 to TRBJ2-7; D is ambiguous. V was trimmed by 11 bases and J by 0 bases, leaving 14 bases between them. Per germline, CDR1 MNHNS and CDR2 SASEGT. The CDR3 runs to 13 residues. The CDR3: CAGKDGNSYEQYF. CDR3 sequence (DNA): TGTGCCGGAAAGGACGGAAACTCCTACGAGCAGTACTTC.

CDR3 loop: CASKQGTGNTIYF. The CDR3 DNA reads as TGCGCCAGCAAACAGGGGACGGGAAACACCATATATTTT. The chain uses TRBV10-2 and TRBJ1-3; 7 bases line up with TRBD1. Germline values: CDR1 WSHSY, CDR2 SAAADI. V dropped 7 bases and J dropped 4; count of bases not matched to a gene: 4. CDR3 size: 13 residues.

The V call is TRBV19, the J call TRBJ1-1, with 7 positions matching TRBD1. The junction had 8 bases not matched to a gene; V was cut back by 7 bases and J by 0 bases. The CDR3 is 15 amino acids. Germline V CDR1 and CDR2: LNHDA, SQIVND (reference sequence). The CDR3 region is CASKIGTALNTEAFF. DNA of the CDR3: TGTGCCAGTAAAATAGGGACAGCCCTGAACACTGAAGCTTTCTTT. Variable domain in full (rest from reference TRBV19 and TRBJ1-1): DGGITQSPKYLFRKEGQNVTLSCEQNLNHDAMYWYRQDPGQGLRLIYYSQIVNDFQKGDIAEGYSVSREKKESFPLTVTSAQKNPTAFYLCASKIGTALNTEAFFGQGTRLTVV.

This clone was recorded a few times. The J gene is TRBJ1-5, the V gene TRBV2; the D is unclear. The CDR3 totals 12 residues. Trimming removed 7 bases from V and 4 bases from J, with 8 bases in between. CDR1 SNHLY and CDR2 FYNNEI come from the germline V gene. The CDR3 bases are TGTGCCAGCAAACGGGCAAATCAGCCCCAGCATTTT. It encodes CASKRANQPQHF.

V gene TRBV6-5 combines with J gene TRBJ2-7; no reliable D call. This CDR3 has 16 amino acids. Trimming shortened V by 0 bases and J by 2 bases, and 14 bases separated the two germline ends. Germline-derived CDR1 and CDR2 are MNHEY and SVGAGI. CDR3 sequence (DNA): TGTGCCAGCAGTTACTCGCTGGGTGACGGAACCTACGAGCAGTACTTC. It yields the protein CASSYSLGDGTYEQYF.

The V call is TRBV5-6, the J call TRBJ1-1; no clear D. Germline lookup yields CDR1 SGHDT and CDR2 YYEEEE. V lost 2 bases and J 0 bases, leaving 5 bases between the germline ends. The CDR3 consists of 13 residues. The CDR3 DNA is TGTGCCAGCAGCTTAACAATGAACACTGAAGCTTTCTTT. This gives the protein CASSLTMNTEAFF. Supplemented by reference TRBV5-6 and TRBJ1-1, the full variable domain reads DAGVTQSPTHLIKTRGQQVTLRCSPKSGHDTVSWYQQALGQGPQFIFQYYEEEERQRGNFPDRFSGHQFPNYSSELNVNALLLGDSALYLCASSLTMNTEAFFGQGTRLTVV.

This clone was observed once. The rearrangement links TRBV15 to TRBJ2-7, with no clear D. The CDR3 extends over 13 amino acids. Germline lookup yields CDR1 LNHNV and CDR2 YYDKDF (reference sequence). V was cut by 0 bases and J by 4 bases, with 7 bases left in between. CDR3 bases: TGTGCCACCAGCAGAGATGGCGGTTACGAGCAGTACTTC. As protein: CATSRDGGYEQYF. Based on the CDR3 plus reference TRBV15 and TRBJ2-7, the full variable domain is DAMVIQNPRYQVTQFGKPVTLSCSQTLNHNVMYWYQQKSSQAPKLLFHYYDKDFNNEADTPDNFQSRRPNTSFCFLDIRSPGLGDTAMYLCATSRDGGYEQYFGPGTRLTVT.

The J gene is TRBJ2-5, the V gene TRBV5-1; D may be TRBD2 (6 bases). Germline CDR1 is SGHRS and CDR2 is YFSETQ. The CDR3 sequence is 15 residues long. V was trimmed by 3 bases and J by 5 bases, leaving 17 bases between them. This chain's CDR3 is CASSSTGAAGETQYF. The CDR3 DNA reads TGCGCCAGCAGCTCAACAGGTGCTGCGGGGGAGACCCAGTACTTC.

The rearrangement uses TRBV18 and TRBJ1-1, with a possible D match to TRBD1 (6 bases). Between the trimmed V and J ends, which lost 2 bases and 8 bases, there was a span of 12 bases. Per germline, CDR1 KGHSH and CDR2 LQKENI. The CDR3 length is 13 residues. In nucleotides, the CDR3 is TGTGCCAGCTCACCATCAGTCAGGGGAGAAGCTTTCTTT. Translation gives CASSPSVRGEAFF.